The clone carrying this T cell receptor beta chain was found a few times. Its specificity is not known. The sample originates from a study of CD8 T cells in ankylosing spondylitis. Whole-study findings and limits: Made up of fewer than ten highly homologous variants, a TCR beta motif appeared characteristic of ankylosing spondylitis blood.

CDR1 is SGDLS, CDR2 YYNGEE, per germline. The CDR3 is made up of 15 amino acids. V was cut by 0 bases and J by 9 bases, with 16 bases left in between. Each CDR3 protein is one row after TCRdb ran MiXCR on the 5' RACE reads. The repertoire holds fewer than 500,000 distinct CDR3 sequences, with about 25% as singletons. Sequencing used blood, either unsorted or a sorted T cell fraction (not recorded which). This receptor was identified in a male donor with ankylosing spondylitis. V usage is TRBV9 and J usage is TRBJ2-1, with unresolved D. The CDR3 loop reads CASSVEALPSSEQFF. In DNA, the CDR3 is TGTGCCAGCAGCGTAGAAGCCCTCCCGAGCAGTGAGCAGTTCTTC.